A single sample gave rise to the 9 T cell receptor beta chains below, sequenced in a study of blood T cell repertoires in COVID-19. Method: immunoSEQ multiplex PCR; TCRdb's copy keeps in-frame clones and lacks some. The sample lists roughly 200,000 clones; roughly 82% were seen once. What was sequenced was peripheral blood. All receptors come from a woman between 55 and 75 years old with COVID-19, enrolled during active disease.

This chain connects TRBV5-1 to TRBJ2-3, with 9 bases lining up with TRBD2. Trimming took 0 bases from V and 2 from J; bases not matched to a gene: 7. CDR1 and CDR2 from the germline V gene are SGHRS and YFSETQ. The CDR3 spans 17 residues. This CDR3 is CASSLGLAATLTDTQYF. The CDR3 DNA reads as TGCGCCAGCAGCTTGGGACTAGCGGCCACTCTCACAGATACGCAGTATTTT.

The J gene is TRBJ2-1, the V gene TRBV19; TRBD2 aligns across 8 bases. CDR3 size: 19 residues. In germline, CDR1 is LNHDA, CDR2 SQIVND (reference sequence). The V and J ends lost 2 bases and 0 bases, in that order; junction bases with no gene match: 12. DNA of the CDR3: TGTGCCAGTAGTATAAAGTCCAGCGGGGGCCTTAGCTCCTACAATGAGCAGTTCTTC. This gives the protein CASSIKSSGGLSSYNEQFF.

This clone showed up just a few times. This sequence joins TRBV6-6 and TRBJ1-2; possible D gene TRBD1, 5 bases. This CDR3 has 13 amino acids. CDR1 and CDR2 (germline): MNHNY, SVGAGI (reference sequence). Trimming removed 4 bases at V and 1 base at J, with 7 bases between. CDR3 nucleotide sequence: TGTGCCAGCAGTTTTGACAGTAACTATGGCTACACCTTC. Translating it yields CASSFDSNYGYTF.

This rearrangement joins TRBV19 to TRBJ1-3; 8 positions match TRBD1. The germline CDR1 and CDR2 sequences are LNHDA and SQIVND (reference sequence). J lost 0 bases, V lost 8 bases, and 6 bases had no gene match. CDR3 size: 15 residues. The CDR3: CASGDRSNSGNTIYF. CDR3 sequence (DNA): TGTGCCAGTGGGGACAGGTCCAACTCTGGAAACACCATATATTTT.

V usage is TRBV5-1 and J usage is TRBJ2-7; the D gene is possibly TRBD1 (7 bases). Germline assignment: CDR1 SGHRS and CDR2 YFSETQ. The V end lost 0 bases, the J end lost 6 bases, and 10 bases lay between the germline ends. The length of the CDR3 is 13 residues. CDR3 in amino acids: CASSLGQGGEQYF. CDR3 bases: TGCGCCAGCAGCTTGGGGCAGGGGGGCGAGCAGTACTTC. The variable domain in full, completed from reference TRBV5-1 and TRBJ2-7, reads KAGVTQTPRYLIKTRGQQVTLSCSPISGHRSVSWYQQTPGQGLQFLFEYFSETQRNKGNFPGRFSGRQFSNSRSEMNVSTLELGDSALYLCASSLGQGGEQYFGPGTRLTVT.

V and J are TRBV9 and TRBJ1-1; D unresolved. The germline V gene encodes CDR1 SGDLS and CDR2 YYNGEE. Trimming left V 0 bases short and J 0 bases short, with 15 bases between. There are 17 residues in the CDR3. CDR3 DNA: TGTGCCAGCAGCGTAGACGGGGTAGGAACGCTGAACACTGAAGCTTTCTTT. Protein: CASSVDGVGTLNTEAFF.

The rearrangement links TRBV19 to TRBJ1-1; no reliable D call. CDR1 is LNHDA, CDR2 SQIVND, per germline (reference sequence). Trimming took 2 bases from V and 4 from J, leaving 11 bases between them. The CDR3 is 14 amino acids. The CDR3 is CASSIKALGTEAFF. CDR3 coding DNA: TGTGCCAGTAGTATAAAAGCGTTGGGCACTGAAGCTTTCTTT.

The chain has TRBV7-2 and TRBJ2-7, with D possibly matching TRBD2 (6 bases). Trimming stripped 5 bases from V and 3 bases from J, with 11 bases between. Germline V lookup: CDR1 SGHTA, CDR2 FQGNSA. The CDR3 contains 13 residues. The CDR3 DNA reads TGTGCCAGCAGCATAGGGACTCACTACGAGCAGTACGTC. This encodes CASSIGTHYEQYV.

V and J are TRBV27 and TRBJ2-2, with a possible D match to TRBD2 (5 bases). The CDR3 spans 16 residues. Looked up from germline, CDR1 is MNHEY and CDR2 is SMNVEV (reference sequence). Trimming took off 8 bases at V and 2 bases at J, with 18 bases between the two ends. This chain's CDR3 is CASRLSLRTNTGELFF. For the CDR3, the DNA is TGTGCCAGCCGCCTATCCTTGAGGACTAACACCGGGGAGCTGTTTTTT.